This T cell receptor beta chain came from a study of identical twins. Study-level points and caveats: Twins' surplus sharing was weaker for beta out-of-frame sequences. For cord blood, abundant beta clonotypes had fewer insertions, unlike memory repertoires, which showed none.

V was shortened by 7 bases and J by 1 base, with 14 bases between the two germline ends. Germline-derived CDR1 and CDR2 are SGDLS and YYNGEE. The CDR3 contains 14 residues. A single record per CDR3 protein comes from TCRdb applying MiXCR to the 5' RACE reads. The data contain 300,000 to 350,000 distinct CDR3 sequences, roughly an eighth of them singletons. Points on this clonotype: Its target is unknown.

These data also formed part of another study, on yellow fever vaccine responses in identical twins.

Specimen: CD8+ T cells sorted from blood. The receptor comes from a woman aged 18-29 years in good health. This chain links TRBV9 with TRBJ1-1, with D unclear. The CDR3 loop reads CASEREVTNTEAFF. In DNA form, the CDR3 reads TGTGCCAGCGAGAGGGAAGTAACGAACACTGAAGCTTTCTTT.